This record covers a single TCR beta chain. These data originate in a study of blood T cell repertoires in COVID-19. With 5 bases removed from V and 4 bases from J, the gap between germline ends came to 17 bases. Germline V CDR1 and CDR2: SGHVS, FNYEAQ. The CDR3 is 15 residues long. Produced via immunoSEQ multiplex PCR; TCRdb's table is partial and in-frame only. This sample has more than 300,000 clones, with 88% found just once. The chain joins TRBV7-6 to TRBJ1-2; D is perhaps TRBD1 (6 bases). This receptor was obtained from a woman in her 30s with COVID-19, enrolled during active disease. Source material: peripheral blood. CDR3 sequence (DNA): TGTGCCAGCAGCGTATACCCCGGGACACTCTATGGCTACACCTTC. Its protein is CASSVYPGTLYGYTF.